Each of the 4 T cell receptor beta chains below was sequenced from the same sample in a study of cytomegalovirus exposure and HLA in healthy donors. PCR primers comprised 60 Vbeta and 13 Jbeta primers. Data came from immunoSEQ multiplex PCR; TCRdb stores just in-frame clones and leaves some out. The repertoire consists of roughly 250,000 clones, with 80% occurring once and the leading ten covering roughly 0.3%. Sequenced input: PBMCs. These receptors were collected from a girl aged 2-10 years in good health and CMV-seronegative.

The chain uses TRBV5-4 and TRBJ2-5; maybe TRBD1 (5 bases). The J call is in doubt because the DNA end fits TRBJ2-7 better. CDR1 and CDR2 (germline): SGHNT, YYREEE (reference sequence). This CDR3 has 12 residues. This chain's CDR3 is CASSVQGHEQYF. In DNA, the CDR3 is TGTGCCAGCAGCGTTCAGGGTCACGAGCAGTACTTC.

The chain employs TRBV30 and TRBJ1-2; no reliable D call. Trimming took off 2 bases at V and 5 bases at J, with 6 bases between the two ends. CDR3 size: 11 residues. Per germline, CDR1 GTSNPN and CDR2 SVGIG (reference sequence). CDR3 protein: CAWSHIYGYTF. The CDR3 region has the DNA TGTGCCTGGAGTCACATTTATGGCTACACCTTC.

The chain links TRBV27 to TRBJ2-1, with TRBD2 matching over 11 bases. This CDR3 has 15 amino acids. J gave up 10 bases and V 2 bases, and 7 bases lay outside the gene matches. Per germline, CDR1 MNHEY and CDR2 SMNVEV (reference sequence). CDR3 bases: TGTGCCAGCAGTTTAAACCTAGCGGGAGGAAACGAGCAGTTCTTC. Protein sequence: CASSLNLAGGNEQFF.

The J gene is TRBJ1-1, the V gene TRBV4-2, with a weak D call TRBD1 (5 bases). Trimming took off 1 base at V and 6 bases at J, with 12 bases between the two ends. The CDR3 loop spans 14 amino acids. Germline V CDR1 and CDR2: LGHNA, YNFKEQ. The CDR3 nucleotides are TGTGCCAGCAGCCAAGTGTCGGGGGACTCTGAAGCTTTCTTT. It yields the protein CASSQVSGDSEAFF.